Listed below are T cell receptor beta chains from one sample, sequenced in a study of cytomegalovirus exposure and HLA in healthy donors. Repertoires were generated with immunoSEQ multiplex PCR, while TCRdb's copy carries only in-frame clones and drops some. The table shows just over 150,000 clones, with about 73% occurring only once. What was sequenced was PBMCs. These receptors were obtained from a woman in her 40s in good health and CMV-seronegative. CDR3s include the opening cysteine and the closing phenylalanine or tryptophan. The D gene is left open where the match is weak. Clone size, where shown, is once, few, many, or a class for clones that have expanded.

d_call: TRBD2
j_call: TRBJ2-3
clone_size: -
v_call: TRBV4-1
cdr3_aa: CASSQTTSGGAFTQYF
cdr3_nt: TGCGCCAGCAGCCAGACTACTAGCGGGGGGGCATTTACGCAGTATTTT

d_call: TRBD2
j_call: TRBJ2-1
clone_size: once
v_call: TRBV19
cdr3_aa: CASSIDSSGGSYNEQFF
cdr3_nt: TGTGCCAGTAGTATAGATTCTAGCGGGGGGTCTTACAATGAGCAGTTCTTC

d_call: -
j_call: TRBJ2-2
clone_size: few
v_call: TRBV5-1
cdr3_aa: CASSWGVINTGELFF
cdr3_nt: TGCGCCAGCAGCTGGGGGGTTATAAACACCGGGGAGCTGTTTTTT

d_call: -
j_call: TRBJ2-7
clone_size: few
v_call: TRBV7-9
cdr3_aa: CASSLAVGSQYF
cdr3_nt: TGTGCCAGCAGCTTAGCGGTGGGCTCGCAGTACTTC

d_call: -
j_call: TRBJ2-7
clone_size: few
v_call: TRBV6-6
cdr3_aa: CASSTGSSSYEQYF
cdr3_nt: TGTGCCAGCAGTACAGGTTCGAGCTCCTACGAGCAGTACTTC

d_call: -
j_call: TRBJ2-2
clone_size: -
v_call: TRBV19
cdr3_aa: CASSMIAFTGELFF
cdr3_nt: TGTGCCAGTAGTATGATAGCCTTCACCGGGGAGCTGTTTTTT

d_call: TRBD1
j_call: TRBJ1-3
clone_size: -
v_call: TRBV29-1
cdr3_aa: CSAWTGGGSGNTIYF
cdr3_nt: TGCAGCGCCTGGACAGGGGGCGGATCTGGAAACACCATATATTTT

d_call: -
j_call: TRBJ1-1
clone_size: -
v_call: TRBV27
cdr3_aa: CASTKKQGNTEAFF
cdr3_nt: TGTGCCAGCACCAAAAAACAGGGGAACACTGAAGCTTTCTTT

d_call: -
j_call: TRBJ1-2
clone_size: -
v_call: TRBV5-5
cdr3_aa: CASSSPHRVESYTF
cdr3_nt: TGTGCCAGCAGCTCGCCTCACAGGGTGGAAAGCTACACCTTC

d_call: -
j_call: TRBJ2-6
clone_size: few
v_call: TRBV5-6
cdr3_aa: CASAGLSGANVLTF
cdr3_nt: TGTGCCAGCGCTGGACTCTCTGGGGCCAACGTCCTGACTTTC

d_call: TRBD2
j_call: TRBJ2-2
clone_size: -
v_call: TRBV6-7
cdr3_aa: CASITTSGETNTGELFF
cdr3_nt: TGTGCCAGCATCACCACTAGCGGGGAAACGAACACCGGGGAGCTGTTTTTT

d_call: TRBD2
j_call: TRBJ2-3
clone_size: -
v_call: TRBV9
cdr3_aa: CASSVRSGGAVGDTQYF
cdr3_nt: TGTGCCAGCAGCGTAAGAAGCGGGGGGGCGGTGGGGGATACGCAGTATTTT

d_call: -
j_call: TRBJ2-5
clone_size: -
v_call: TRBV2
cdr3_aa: CASTGEETQYF
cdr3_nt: TGTGCCAGCACAGGGGAGGAGACCCAGTACTTC

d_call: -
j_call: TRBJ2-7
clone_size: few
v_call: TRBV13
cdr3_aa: CASSFATDHYEQYF
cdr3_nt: TGTGCCAGCAGCTTTGCGACAGACCACTACGAGCAGTACTTC

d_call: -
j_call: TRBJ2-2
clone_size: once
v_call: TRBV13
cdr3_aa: CASSPGLGASGGELFF
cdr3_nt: TGTGCCAGCAGCCCCGGCCTGGGGGCAAGTGGCGGGGAGCTGTTTTTT

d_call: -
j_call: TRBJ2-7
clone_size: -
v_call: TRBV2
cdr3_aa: CASRQGHSSYEQYF
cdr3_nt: TGTGCCAGCCGTCAGGGCCACAGCTCCTACGAGCAGTACTTC

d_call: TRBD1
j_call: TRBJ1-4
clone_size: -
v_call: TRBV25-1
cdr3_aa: CASSEPGQGRTNEKLFF
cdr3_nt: TGTGCCAGCAGTGAACCAGGACAGGGTAGAACTAATGAAAAACTGTTTTTT